Below are 15 T cell receptor beta chains sequenced from a single sample in a study of OX40 agonist ivuxolimab in advanced cancers. Clones were sequenced by immunoSEQ multiplex PCR, and TCRdb holds only the in-frame ones, with some missing. The repertoire includes about 53,000 clones, around 89% of them detected once, and about a tenth sits in the top ten. Specimen: CD4+ or CD8+ T cells sorted from blood, collected in a trial of the OX40 agonist ivuxolimab. The receptor source for this set is an adult with an advanced solid tumor such as melanoma, head and neck, liver or kidney cancer.

The sample holds a few counts of this clone. CDR3 loop: CAWTNFRTGEAFF. CDR3 sequence (DNA): TGTGCCTGGACTAATTTTCGGACGGGAGAAGCTTTCTTT. V is TRBV30 and J is TRBJ1-1; D ambiguous. CDR1 GTSNPN and CDR2 SVGIG come from the germline V gene (reference sequence). The CDR3 totals 13 residues. The V gene lost 4 bases and the J gene lost 8 bases, with 17 bases spanning the gap.

This chain links TRBV18 with TRBJ2-4; D gene ambiguous. The germline V gene has CDR1 KGHSH and CDR2 LQKENI. This CDR3 has 14 residues. V shed 2 bases and J shed 1 base, with 6 bases lying between them. The CDR3 nucleotides read TGTGCCAGCTCACCAATGGAGGCCAAAAACATTCAGTACTTC. Protein: CASSPMEAKNIQYF.

The chain couples TRBV7-2 to TRBJ1-2; D unclear. Trimming removed 2 bases at V and 0 bases at J, with 10 bases between. This CDR3 has 15 residues. CDR1 SGHTA and CDR2 FQGNSA come from the germline V gene. CDR3 amino acids: CASSLMASSNYGYTF. The CDR3 nucleotides are TGTGCCAGCAGCTTAATGGCCTCCTCTAACTATGGCTACACCTTC.

The gene calls are TRBV2 and TRBJ1-2; D gene ambiguous. Germline V gives CDR1 SNHLY, CDR2 FYNNEI. Trimming removed 3 bases at V and 4 bases at J, with 12 bases between. This CDR3 contains 14 residues. The CDR3 reads CASSDLRGIYGYTF. In DNA, the CDR3 is TGTGCCAGCAGTGATCTTCGGGGAATCTATGGCTACACCTTC.

This clone was seen a few times. J is TRBJ2-7 and V is TRBV7-8, with a tentative D call TRBD1 (5 bases). The CDR3 is made up of 15 amino acids. V was shortened by 1 base and J by 6 bases, with 16 bases between the two germline ends. The germline gives CDR1 SGHVS, CDR2 FQNEAQ. For the CDR3, the DNA is TGTGCCAGCAGCTTAGGTGCGGCAGGGCAAAGCGAGCAGTACTTC. Its translation: CASSLGAAGQSEQYF.

The CDR3 loop is CASSLQGTETQYF. The CDR3 bases are TGTGCCAGCAGCTTACAAGGGACGGAGACCCAGTACTTC. This chain connects TRBV7-9 to TRBJ2-5, with D perhaps assigned TRBD1 or TRBD2 (5 bases each). This CDR3 contains 13 residues. CDR1 SEHNR and CDR2 FQNEAQ come from the germline V gene (reference sequence). Trimming removed 2 bases at V and 5 bases at J, with 9 bases between.

This clone came up once. The chain combines TRBV2 with TRBJ1-3; D is possibly TRBD1 (6 bases). This CDR3 has 15 amino acids. Germline V CDR1 and CDR2: SNHLY, FYNNEI. V was trimmed by 5 bases and J by 1 base, leaving 12 bases between them. The CDR3 coding sequence is TGTGCCAGCAGTCCGCCTACAGGGTCTGGAAACACCATATATTTT. This translates into CASSPPTGSGNTIYF.

This chain uses TRBV10-2 with TRBJ1-2; no clear D. The CDR3 covers 13 residues. Germline-derived CDR1 and CDR2 are WSHSY and SAAADI. Trimming took 3 bases from V and 5 from J, leaving 10 bases between them. CDR3: CASSEDQGYGYTF. CDR3 coding DNA: TGCGCCAGCAGTGAAGACCAAGGGTATGGCTACACCTTC.

The chain combines TRBV15 with TRBJ1-5; possible D gene TRBD1, 5 bases. With 0 bases removed from V and 5 bases from J, the gap between germline ends came to 11 bases. The CDR3 is 15 residues long. Germline CDR1 reads LNHNV; CDR2 reads YYDKDF (reference sequence). The chain's CDR3 is CATSRDGGIHQPQHF. CDR3 DNA: TGTGCCACCAGCAGAGATGGGGGGATCCATCAGCCCCAGCATTTT.

The chain uses TRBV2 and TRBJ2-1, with 8 bases lining up with TRBD2. Germline V gene lookup returns CDR1 SNHLY and CDR2 FYNNEI. J lost 6 bases, V lost 0 bases, and 16 bases had no gene match. The CDR3 runs 19 residues. CDR3 sequence: CASSEAGVLGLAGVNEQFF. As DNA, the CDR3 is TGTGCCAGCAGTGAAGCGGGGGTTCTGGGGCTAGCGGGCGTCAATGAGCAGTTCTTC.

The chain uses TRBV7-6 and TRBJ1-3, with D maybe TRBD1 (5 bases). V was pared by 3 bases and J by 0 bases, with 9 bases between. CDR1 and CDR2 from the germline V gene are SGHVS and FNYEAQ. The CDR3 has 15 amino acids. The CDR3 sequence: CASSFGGLSGNTIYF. The CDR3 coding sequence is TGTGCCAGCAGCTTTGGGGGACTCTCTGGAAACACCATATATTTT.

The chain has TRBV5-1 and TRBJ1-1; D is unresolved. The ends were cut back, 4 bases at V and 1 base at J, with 17 bases in the middle. Germline CDR1 SGHRS, CDR2 YFSETQ. This CDR3 spans 16 amino acids. The CDR3 DNA reads TGCGCCAGCAGCCCACTAACGGCGGCAGGGAACACTGAAGCTTTCTTT. The encoded protein is CASSPLTAAGNTEAFF.

The chain carries TRBV25-1 and TRBJ2-3; 7 positions agree with TRBD2. Per the germline V gene, CDR1 is MGHDK and CDR2 is SYGVNS. The ends lost 2 bases at V and 4 bases at J; junction bases unmatched: 0. The CDR3 runs to 13 residues. In DNA form, the CDR3 reads TGTGCCAGCAGTGAAGCGGGGGCAGATACGCAGTATTTT. Its protein is CASSEAGADTQYF.

This sequence joins TRBV6-6 and TRBJ1-2; unclear D gene. The CDR3 consists of 12 residues. V was pared by 1 base and J by 8 bases, with 8 bases between. Per the germline V gene, CDR1 is MNHNY and CDR2 is SVGAGI (reference sequence). DNA for the CDR3: TGTGCCAGCAGTTACTGGGCGTCGGGCTACACCTTC. Its protein is CASSYWASGYTF.

V gene TRBV6-1 combines with J gene TRBJ2-7; 8 bases match TRBD2. The end of the DNA is better explained by TRBJ2-1, so the J call may be wrong. Germline V gene sequence: CDR1 MNHNS, CDR2 SASEGT. The CDR3 has 17 residues. For the CDR3, the DNA is TGTGCCAGCAGTGAAAGCGTAGCGGGAACCGCCTACAATGAGCAGTTCTTC. Protein product: CASSESVAGTAYNEQFF.